Included here is one T cell receptor beta chain sequence, with context. The antigen remains undetermined. The sample belongs to a study of CD8+ T cells in alopecia areata. Turning to the study itself: Severity scoring for treated patients was based on the percentage of affected scalp area.

Treatment of the sample: oral pan-JAK inhibitor, 5-10 mg twice daily. The CDR3 runs to 16 residues. Trimming removed 3 bases from V and 1 base from J; junction bases left unmatched: 9. CDR1 is SGHRS, CDR2 YFSETQ, per germline. Following extraction, RNA underwent reverse transcription to cDNA, which served as the sequencing template. The protocol was immunoSEQ multiplex PCR, while the TCRdb copy is restricted to in-frame clones and leaves out a portion. The sample holds more than 150,000 clones, roughly 50% seen once. Study outcomes and limitations: Numerous clones, expanded in lesions, remained in scalp and blood during tofacitinib.

The input for sequencing was CD8+ T cells sorted from blood, taken at week 24, from a patient treated with tofacitinib. This sequence was found in a human donor with alopecia areata. This sequence joins TRBV5-1 and TRBJ1-1, with TRBD1 identical over 7 bases. The CDR3 nucleotides are TGCGCCAGCAGCTCACACTCTCAGGGGGGGAACACTGAAGCTTTCTTT. Its translation is CASSSHSQGGNTEAFF.